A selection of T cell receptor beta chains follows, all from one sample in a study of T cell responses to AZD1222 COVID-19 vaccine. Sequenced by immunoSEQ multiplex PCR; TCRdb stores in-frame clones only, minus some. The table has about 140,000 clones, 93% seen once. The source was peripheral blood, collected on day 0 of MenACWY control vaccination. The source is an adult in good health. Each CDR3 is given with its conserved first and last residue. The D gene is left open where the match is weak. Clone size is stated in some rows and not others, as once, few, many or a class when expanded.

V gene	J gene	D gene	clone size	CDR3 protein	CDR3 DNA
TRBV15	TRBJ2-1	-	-	CATSREDLSTYNEQFF	TGTGCCACCAGCAGAGAGGACTTGAGCACCTACAATGAGCAGTTCTTC
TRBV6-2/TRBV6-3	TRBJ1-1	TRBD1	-	CASSYRDRMNTEAFF	TGTGCCAGCAGTTACCGGGACAGGATGAACACTGAAGCTTTCTTT
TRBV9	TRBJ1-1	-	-	CASSVLGQNTEAFF	TGTGCCAGCAGCGTTTTAGGACAGAACACTGAAGCTTTCTTT
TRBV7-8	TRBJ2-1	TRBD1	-	CASSQGEASYNEQFF	TGTGCCAGCAGCCAGGGGGAAGCATCCTACAATGAGCAGTTCTTC
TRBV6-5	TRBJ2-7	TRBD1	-	CASTRGQGALEQYF	TGTGCCAGCACCAGGGGACAGGGGGCGTTGGAGCAGTACTTC
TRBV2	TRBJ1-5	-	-	CASSGLNQPQHF	TGTGCCAGTTCAGGGCTCAATCAGCCCCAGCATTTT
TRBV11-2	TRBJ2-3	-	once	CASSFAANSADTQYF	TGTGCCAGCAGCTTCGCGGCCAACTCGGCAGATACGCAGTATTTT
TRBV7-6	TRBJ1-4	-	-	CASSPRGPRAERRDEKLFF	TGTGCCAGCAGCCCAAGAGGGCCAAGAGCCGAGAGGCGGGATGAAAAACTGTTTTTT
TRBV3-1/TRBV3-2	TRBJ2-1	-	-	CASSQVSRLYNEQFF	TGTGCCAGCAGCCAAGTCTCCAGACTGTACAATGAGCAGTTCTTC
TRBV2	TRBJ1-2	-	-	CASSGSGPEGYTF	TGTGCCAGCTCTGGCTCGGGGCCGGAGGGCTACACCTTC
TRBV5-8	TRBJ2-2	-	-	CASSAEGWRVMNTGELFF	TGTGCCAGCAGCGCGGAGGGCTGGAGGGTTATGAACACCGGGGAGCTGTTTTTT
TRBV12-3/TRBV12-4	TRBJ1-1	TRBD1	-	CASSFGTGGPAFF	TGTGCCAGCAGCTTTGGGACAGGGGGTCCGGCTTTCTTT
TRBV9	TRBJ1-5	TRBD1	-	CASSVGTGEGPQHF	TGTGCCAGCAGCGTCGGGACAGGGGAAGGGCCCCAGCATTTT
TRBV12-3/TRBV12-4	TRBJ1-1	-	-	CASSLGVTAFF	TGTGCCAGCAGTTTAGGGGTAACCGCTTTCTTT
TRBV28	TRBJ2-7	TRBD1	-	CASSSSGQAQYEQYF	TGTGCCAGCAGTTCCTCCGGACAGGCGCAATACGAGCAGTACTTC
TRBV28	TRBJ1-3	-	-	CASSLHVAGASGNTIYF	TGTGCCAGCAGTTTGCATGTTGCAGGCGCCTCTGGAAACACCATATATTTT
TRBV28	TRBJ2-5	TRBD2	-	CASTSGQETQYF	TGTGCCAGCACTAGCGGGCAAGAGACCCAGTACTTC
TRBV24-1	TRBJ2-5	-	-	CATSDFEETQYF	TGTGCCACCAGTGATTTTGAGGAGACCCAGTACTTC
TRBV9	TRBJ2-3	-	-	CASSVGEVWRGLTQYF	TGTGCCAGCAGCGTAGGGGAGGTTTGGCGGGGGCTTACGCAGTATTTT
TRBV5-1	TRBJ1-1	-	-	CASSWDGTEAFF	TGCGCCAGCAGCTGGGACGGGACTGAAGCTTTCTTT
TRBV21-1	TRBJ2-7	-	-	CASSKCQGRSSYEQYF	TGTGCCAGCAGCAAATGTCAGGGCAGAAGCTCCTACGAGCAGTACTTC
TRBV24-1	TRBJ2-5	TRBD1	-	CATSDYVAGQGSTQYF	TGTGCCACCAGTGATTATGTTGCGGGACAGGGGTCGACCCAGTACTTC
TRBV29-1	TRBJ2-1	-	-	CSVEWRGRYNEQFF	TGCAGCGTTGAATGGCGGGGGCGATACAATGAGCAGTTCTTC
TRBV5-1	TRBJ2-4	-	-	CASRQGAPGDIQYF	TGCGCCAGCAGACAAGGGGCACCCGGGGACATTCAGTACTTC
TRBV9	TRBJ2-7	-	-	CASSPHPRTVKGEQYF	TGTGCCAGCAGCCCACACCCCAGGACAGTCAAGGGGGAGCAGTACTTC
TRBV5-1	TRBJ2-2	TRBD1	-	CASGRGQGLTGELFF	TGCGCCTCTGGGCGGGGACAGGGGCTCACCGGGGAGCTGTTTTTT
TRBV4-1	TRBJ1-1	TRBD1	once	CASSQTGQGGTEAFF	TGCGCCAGCAGCCAAACCGGACAGGGGGGCACTGAAGCTTTCTTT
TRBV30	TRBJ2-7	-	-	CAWSPNSYEQYF	TGTGCCTGGAGCCCTAACTCCTACGAGCAGTACTTC
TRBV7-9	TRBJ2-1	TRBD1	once	CASSPYWDRGDEQFF	TGTGCCAGCAGCCCTTATTGGGACAGGGGGGATGAGCAGTTCTTC
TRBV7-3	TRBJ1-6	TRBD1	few	CASSESQGTHSPLHF	TGTGCCAGCAGCGAGTCACAGGGGACCCACTCACCCCTCCACTTT
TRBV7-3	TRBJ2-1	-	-	CASSAMTSSPRDEQFF	TGTGCCAGCAGCGCGATGACATCTTCCCCTCGGGATGAGCAGTTCTTC
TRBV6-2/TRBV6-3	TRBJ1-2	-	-	CASSYSNYGYTF	TGTGCCAGCAGTTACAGCAACTATGGCTACACCTTC
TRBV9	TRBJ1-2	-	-	CASSVGVAYGYTF	TGTGCCAGCAGCGTAGGGGTAGCCTATGGCTACACCTTC
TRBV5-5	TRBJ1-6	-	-	CASSSQGSSYNSPLHF	TGTGCCAGCAGCTCACAGGGAAGCTCCTATAATTCACCCCTCCACTTT
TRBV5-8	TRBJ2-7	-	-	CASRPRSGQNSYEQYF	TGTGCCAGCAGGCCCCGGAGCGGCCAAAACTCCTACGAGCAGTACTTC
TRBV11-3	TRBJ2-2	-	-	CASSLDMGDGELFF	TGTGCCAGCAGCTTAGATATGGGCGACGGGGAGCTGTTTTTT
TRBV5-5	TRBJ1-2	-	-	CASSLWTDYGYTF	TGTGCCAGCAGCTTATGGACAGACTATGGCTACACCTTC
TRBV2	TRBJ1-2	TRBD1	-	CASRGDRNYGYTF	TGTGCCAGCAGAGGGGACAGGAACTATGGCTACACCTTC
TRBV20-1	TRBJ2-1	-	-	CSATVVREQFF	TGCAGTGCCACAGTCGTTCGGGAGCAGTTCTTC
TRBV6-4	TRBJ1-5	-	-	CASNRPDRNNQPQHF	TGTGCCAGCAACAGACCGGACAGAAATAATCAGCCCCAGCATTTT
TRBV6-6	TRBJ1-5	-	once	CASSYSGEMPQHF	TGTGCCAGCAGTTACTCGGGGGAAATGCCCCAGCATTTT
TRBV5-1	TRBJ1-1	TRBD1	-	CASSLTRQGIEAFF	TGCGCCAGCAGCTTAACTAGACAGGGAATTGAAGCTTTCTTT
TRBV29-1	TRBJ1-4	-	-	CSVGARAGANEKLFF	TGCAGCGTGGGAGCCAGAGCTGGGGCTAATGAAAAACTGTTTTTT
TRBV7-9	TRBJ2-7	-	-	CASSSVHSEQYF	TGTGCCAGCAGCTCAGTCCATTCCGAGCAGTACTTC
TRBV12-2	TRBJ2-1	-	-	CASRWGWGLAVYEQFF	TGTGCAAGTCGCTGGGGGTGGGGACTAGCGGTTTATGAGCAGTTCTTC
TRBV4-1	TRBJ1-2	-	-	CASSQEGWAKGYTF	TGCGCCAGCAGCCAAGAGGGTTGGGCGAAAGGCTACACCTTC
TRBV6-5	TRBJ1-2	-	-	CASSYRRFDLNYGYTF	TGTGCCAGCAGTTACCGCCGCTTTGACCTAAACTATGGCTACACCTTC
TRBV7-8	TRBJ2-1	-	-	CASSPVEVTASEQFF	TGTGCCAGCAGCCCCGTAGAAGTCACCGCCAGTGAGCAGTTCTTC
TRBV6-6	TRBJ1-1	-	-	CASSYSTGAEAFF	TGTGCCAGCAGTTACTCGACTGGGGCTGAAGCTTTCTTT
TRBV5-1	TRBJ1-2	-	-	CASSLGQDVGGYTF	TGCGCCAGCAGCTTGGGACAGGACGTGGGTGGCTACACCTTC
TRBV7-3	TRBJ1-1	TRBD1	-	CASSSRQGAEAFF	TGTGCCAGCAGCTCCCGACAGGGCGCTGAAGCTTTCTTT
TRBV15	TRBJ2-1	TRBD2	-	CATSRGGLAGAYNEQFF	TGTGCCACCAGCAGGGGAGGACTAGCGGGAGCCTACAATGAGCAGTTCTTC
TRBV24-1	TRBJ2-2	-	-	CATSDPITGELFF	TGTGCCACCAGTGATCCCATAACCGGGGAGCTGTTTTTT
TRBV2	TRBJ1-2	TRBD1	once	CASSATGAGYTF	TGTGCCAGCAGCGCCACAGGGGCGGGCTACACCTTC
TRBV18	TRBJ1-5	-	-	CASSPLSHQAERPQHF	TGTGCCAGCTCACCACTTAGTCACCAGGCCGAGCGGCCCCAGCATTTT
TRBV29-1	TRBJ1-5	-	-	CSVEDPDQPQHF	TGCAGCGTTGAGGATCCAGATCAGCCCCAGCATTTT